The text below deals with one T cell receptor beta chain. This clonotype turned up a few times. Its antigen remains undetermined. Base-call qualities are not available, and no considerably larger clone is one nucleotide away. This specimen belongs to a study of T-cell memory formation after mild COVID-19 (dated by TCRdb to 2020 to 2023). Background for the entire study: Most TCR sequence clusters were specific to one of the two donors. In a couple of donors, T-cell clones that expanded and contracted after mild COVID-19 were tracked by sequencing TCRalpha and TCRbeta repertoires over time. The cohort was made up of two young adult volunteers, one female and one male, who were previously healthy. General conclusions and limits of the study: SARS-CoV-2 specificity was not confirmed for the second-wave clones peaking on day 37. Some responding clones were found in pre-infection memory, which suggests that pre-existing cross-reactive memory T cells took part in the SARS-CoV-2 response. From day 15 to 85, contracting clones showed balanced CD4/CD8 phenotypes, whereas a second wave of clones that expanded from day 15 to 37 leaned towards CD4+. Only a couple of mild cases were covered in the study, and larger cohorts including severe cases with pre-infection samples were considered necessary. Contracting CD4+ clones were located mainly in the CM and EM memory subsets, whereas CD8+ clones were found to be enriched in EMRA.

The germline V gene encodes CDR1 MDHEN and CDR2 SYDVKM. Measured from the cysteine to the phenylalanine, the CDR3 is 16 residues long. Kept here is only the CDR3 DNA, which spans 48 bases and is read in frame from base 1. The junction shows trimming of 6 bases on V and 0 bases on J, plus 12 bases between the germline ends. Sequencing relied on an Illumina NovaSeq 6000. Using 5'RACE with constant-segment primers, TCRalpha and TCRbeta cDNA libraries were constructed, with sample barcodes and unique molecular identifiers added in the process. Trizol reagent was used to extract RNA from every sample. Libraries were amplified in two PCR steps, with a second sample barcode and Illumina TruSeq adapters added in the second step. Sequencing of libraries was performed on an Illumina NovaSeq with 2 x 150 bp paired-end reads. The authors processed their data as follows. Demultiplexing of reads and collapsing into UMI-guided consensus sequences were performed with migec v1.2.7. Using mixcr v2.1.11, the UMI consensuses were aligned to TRA and TRB V and J templates and assembled into clonotypes. A clonotype was counted as expanded or contracted only when both edgeR and NoisET called the clonotype significant, with the noise models trained on biological replicates. For edgeR calls, the cutoffs were a false discovery rate-adjusted p below 0.01 and a log2 fold-change threshold of 1. PCA with hierarchical clustering of max-normalized trajectories of the 1000 most abundant clonotypes was used as exploratory dynamics analysis. Separately sequenced CD4+ and CD8+ repertoires were used to assign a CD4 or CD8 phenotype to each responding clone. TCRdb reworked the public reads: Q25 trimming with fastp, MiXCR clone assembly, productive beta chains retained. Entries are consolidated by CDR3 protein sequence, retaining the most common genes and DNA. The V and J calls and clone size come from TCRdb's table, not from the authors' own analysis. This sample comprises roughly 170,000 distinct CDR3 sequences, around 18% of them detected only once. Roughly 4% of the sample is held by the ten biggest clonotypes.

Ficoll-Paque density gradient centrifugation was the method used to isolate PBMCs. This sequence was found in a young man who had mild COVID-19 (a few samples of this study predate the infection). The sample titles of this study are shuffled in the database, so cell type and time point are left out; the donor was told from shared clones. Recombination connected TRBV28 to TRBJ2-6, with the D call perhaps TRBD1 or TRBD2, each one matching 5 bases. The sample consisted of PBMCs or a T cell subset sorted from them (not recorded which). The CDR3 reads as follows: CASSTVGVSGANVLTF. In nucleotides, the sequence is TGTGCCAGCAGCACCGTGGGGGTCTCTGGGGCCAACGTCCTGACTTTC.